The 27 T cell receptor beta chains below were found in one sample sequenced in a study of graft-versus-host responses after intestinal transplantation. Their antigen targets remain unknown. The method was immunoSEQ multiplex PCR; TCRdb's version includes in-frame clones alone and lacks a portion of them. This sample carries 90,000 to 120,000 clones, 87% of them seen once, and the ten largest clones take less than 0.8%. The starting material was unstimulated CD4+ T cells sorted from spleen or lymph node cells, obtained before transplant. The receptors derive from a human donor who was the organ donor for an intestinal transplant.

This rearrangement joins TRBV2 to TRBJ1-4; D gene unclear. The CDR3 totals 15 residues. Germline V lookup: CDR1 SNHLY, CDR2 FYNNEI. V lost 0 bases, J lost 5 bases, and 10 bases lay in between. The CDR3 coding sequence is TGTGCCAGCAGTGAAGCAGGGATCGGGAATGAAAAACTGTTTTTT. Encoded protein: CASSEAGIGNEKLFF.

This chain links TRBV6-5 with TRBJ2-3; D is undetermined. V was pared by 0 bases and J by 0 bases, with 7 bases between. Per germline, CDR1 MNHEY and CDR2 SVGAGI. This CDR3 comprises 15 residues. The CDR3 region is CASSYSGSSTDTQYF. CDR3 bases: TGTGCCAGCAGTTACTCGGGTTCTAGCACAGATACGCAGTATTTT.

The genes are TRBV5-1 and TRBJ1-5; unclear D gene. CDR1 SGHRS and CDR2 YFSETQ come from the germline V gene. CDR3 length equals 16 residues. The ends were cut back, 4 bases at V and 0 bases at J, with 14 bases in the middle. CDR3 in DNA: TGCGCCAGCAGCCCGGGCAGCCAAAATAGCAATCAGCCCCAGCATTTT. Amino acids: CASSPGSQNSNQPQHF.

J is TRBJ1-1 and V is TRBV7-2; 7 bases are a match to TRBD1. The CDR3 totals 14 residues. Germline V gene data show CDR1 as SGHTA and CDR2 as FQGNSA. Trimming took 5 bases from V and 2 from J; bases not matched to a gene: 5. The CDR3 region is CASSGGQSNTEAFF. CDR3 nucleotides: TGTGCCAGCAGCGGGGGACAGAGTAACACTGAAGCTTTCTTT.

This clone has only a few counts. The CDR3 DNA follows: TGTGCCAGCAGCTTAGTGGGCGGTCCCGGGGAGCTGTTTTTT. Translation gives CASSLVGGPGELFF. The chain couples TRBV11-2 to TRBJ2-2; D is ambiguous. CDR1 and CDR2 (germline): SGHAT, FQNNGV. This CDR3 is 14 amino acids long. V lost 1 base to trimming and J lost 6 bases, with 9 bases between them.

The gene calls are TRBV6-1 and TRBJ1-2, with no clear D. The ends were cut back, 7 bases at V and 4 bases at J, with 16 bases in the middle. The germline CDR1 and CDR2 sequences are MNHNS and SASEGT. CDR3 length: 14 amino acids. CDR3 sequence (DNA): TGTGCCAGCACTAGACCGAACCTGGGCTATGGCTACACCTTC. Translated: CASTRPNLGYGYTF.

This clone has a single count. The chain recombines TRBV5-6 with TRBJ2-1, with 9 bases identical to TRBD2. V was clipped by 1 base and J by 5 bases; unmatched bases: 7. The CDR3 consists of 16 residues. Germline CDR1 SGHDT, CDR2 YYEEEE. The CDR3 nucleotides are TGTGCCAGCAGCTTGATAGTCTCTAGCGGGAACAATGAGCAGTTCTTC. It specifies CASSLIVSSGNNEQFF.

The V gene is TRBV4-3, the J gene TRBJ1-3, with no clear D. Trimming stripped 4 bases from V and 8 bases from J, with 15 bases between. Germline V lookup: CDR1 LGHNA, CDR2 YSLEER. The CDR3 loop spans 14 amino acids. The CDR3 region is CASSPGGFKDTIYF. The CDR3 bases are TGCGCCAGCAGCCCAGGCGGTTTTAAGGACACCATATATTTT.

In its sample, this clone was seen once. V gene TRBV7-9 combines with J gene TRBJ2-7; unclear D gene. V lost 1 base to trimming and J lost 7 bases, with 8 bases between them. In germline, CDR1 is SEHNR, CDR2 FQNEAQ (reference sequence). The CDR3 extends over 12 amino acids. CDR3 residues: CASSLVNGEQYF. Written as DNA, the CDR3 is TGTGCCAGCAGCTTAGTTAACGGGGAGCAGTACTTC.

The chain combines TRBV29-1 with TRBJ2-5; a weak D match, TRBD1 (5 bases). The CDR3 has 13 amino acids. Trimming removed 6 bases at V and 1 base at J, with 12 bases between. CDR1 SQVTM and CDR2 ANQGSEA come from the germline V gene. The CDR3 sequence: CSVPRAPQETQYF. DNA of the CDR3: TGCAGCGTCCCCAGGGCCCCCCAAGAGACCCAGTACTTC.

This chain connects TRBV19 to TRBJ2-3, with TRBD1 identical over 11 bases. Trimming took 3 bases from V and 4 from J; bases not matched to a gene: 3. Germline CDR1 is LNHDA and CDR2 is SQIVND (reference sequence). This CDR3 is built from 15 residues. This chain's CDR3 is CASSIRGQGADTQYF. In DNA form, the CDR3 reads TGTGCCAGTAGTATCCGGGGACAGGGGGCAGATACGCAGTATTTT.

The chain uses TRBV6-6 and TRBJ1-5; D is ambiguous. CDR1 is MNHNY, CDR2 SVGAGI, per germline (reference sequence). Trimming stripped 6 bases from V and 4 bases from J, with 10 bases between. The CDR3 spans 13 residues. CDR3 nucleotide sequence: TGTGCCAGCAGACGAGTCCTAAATCAGCCCCAGCATTTT. Translating gives CASRRVLNQPQHF.

Regarding this clone: The sample holds other DNA sequences that translate to the same CDR3. The chain combines TRBV5-1 with TRBJ2-7; D gene unclear. Germline V CDR1 and CDR2: SGHRS, YFSETQ. V gave up 3 bases and J gave up 1 base, with 2 bases separating them. The length of the CDR3 is 11 residues. CDR3 amino acids: CASSSSYEQYF. CDR3 bases: TGCGCCAGCAGCTCATCCTACGAGCAGTACTTC.

This clone occurred many times. The J gene is TRBJ1-4, the V gene TRBV27; possible D gene TRBD1, 6 bases. The CDR3 has 17 amino acids. Trimming cost V 5 bases and J 0 bases, with 16 bases left between them. CDR1 and CDR2 (germline): MNHEY, SMNVEV (reference sequence). CDR3 in DNA: TGTGCCAGCAGTGGAGGGGGAGGACTATCAACTAATGAAAAACTGTTTTTT. Translated, it gives CASSGGGGLSTNEKLFF.

The rearrangement uses TRBV6-1 and TRBJ2-5; a possible D gene is TRBD1 (6 bases). The DNA end favors TRBJ2-7, so the J call may be wrong. Per the germline V gene, CDR1 is MNHNS and CDR2 is SASEGT. This CDR3 is 15 amino acids long. The CDR3 here is CATRDFGGGDYEQYF. The CDR3 DNA reads TGTGCCACTCGTGACTTTGGGGGCGGCGATTACGAGCAGTACTTC.

The rearrangement uses TRBV6-1 and TRBJ2-7; possibly TRBD1 for D (6 bases). V was trimmed by 6 bases and J by 6 bases, leaving 15 bases between them. The CDR3 is made up of 13 amino acids. Germline-derived CDR1 and CDR2 are MNHNS and SASEGT. This CDR3 is CASRQTGQGEQYF. Here the CDR3 DNA reads TGTGCCAGCAGACAGACAGGCCAGGGCGAGCAGTACTTC.

The V and J genes are TRBV15 and TRBJ1-2, with 7 bases fitting TRBD1. The CDR3 totals 13 residues. Unmatched junction bases numbered 7, after V lost 8 bases and J lost 4 bases. CDR1 is LNHNV and CDR2 is YYDKDF in the germline V gene (reference sequence). This chain's CDR3 is CATSTGNGYGYTF. The CDR3, as DNA: TGTGCCACCTCGACAGGGAACGGCTATGGCTACACCTTC.

J is TRBJ2-5 and V is TRBV2, with 9 bases identical to TRBD1. This CDR3 region has 16 residues. Germline V gives CDR1 SNHLY, CDR2 FYNNEI. V shed 6 bases, J shed 2 bases, and the junction held 10 bases outside the gene matches. The CDR3 region is CASRAGTGSFQETQYF. For the CDR3, the DNA is TGTGCCAGCAGAGCCGGGACAGGGAGTTTTCAAGAGACCCAGTACTTC.

The rearrangement uses TRBV18 and TRBJ1-1, with D perhaps matching TRBD1 (6 bases). Per germline, CDR1 KGHSH and CDR2 LQKENI. Trimming removed 2 bases at V and 5 bases at J, with 15 bases between. This CDR3 is built from 15 residues. The CDR3 coding sequence is TGTGCCAGCTCACCAAGTCGGGGGGCTAGGACTGAAGCTTTCTTT. It yields the protein CASSPSRGARTEAFF. The complete variable domain, with remaining parts taken from reference TRBV18 and TRBJ1-1, reads NAGVMQNPRHLVRRRGQEARLRCSPMKGHSHVYWYRQLPEEGLKFMVYLQKENIIDESGMPKERFSAEFPKEGPSILRIQQVVRGDSAAYFCASSPSRGARTEAFFGQGTRLTVV.

In its sample, this clone was seen a few times. V is TRBV5-1 and J is TRBJ1-5; D possibly corresponds to TRBD1 (5 bases). The CDR3 sequence is 18 residues long. Between the trimmed V and J ends, which lost 1 base and 2 bases, there was a span of 19 bases. CDR1 and CDR2 (germline): SGHRS, YFSETQ. The CDR3 reads CASSLKEQGLLGNQPQHF. The CDR3 DNA is TGCGCCAGCAGCTTGAAGGAGCAGGGTCTATTAGGCAATCAGCCCCAGCATTTT. The variable domain in full, completed from reference TRBV5-1 and TRBJ1-5, reads KAGVTQTPRYLIKTRGQQVTLSCSPISGHRSVSWYQQTPGQGLQFLFEYFSETQRNKGNFPGRFSGRQFSNSRSEMNVSTLELGDSALYLCASSLKEQGLLGNQPQHFGDGTRLSIL.

The chain carries TRBV6-5 and TRBJ1-5; D call uncertain. V shed 2 bases and J shed 2 bases, with 4 bases lying between them. The CDR3 loop spans 13 amino acids. Germline V CDR1 and CDR2: MNHEY, SVGAGI. The CDR3 region has the DNA TGTGCCAGCAGTTACAGGGGCAATCAGCCCCAGCATTTT. This sequence encodes CASSYRGNQPQHF.

This sequence joins TRBV7-9 and TRBJ1-4, with D perhaps matching TRBD1 (5 bases). This CDR3 is built from 15 residues. V dropped 4 bases and J dropped 7 bases, with 16 bases sitting between them. The germline V gene encodes CDR1 SEHNR and CDR2 FQNEAQ (reference sequence). CDR3 residues: CASSWNREGIEKLFF. The CDR3 DNA follows: TGTGCCAGCAGCTGGAATCGGGAGGGGATTGAAAAACTGTTTTTT.

This clone was counted between two and nine times. This chain uses TRBV11-2 with TRBJ1-2, with a weak D call TRBD1 (6 bases). This CDR3 region has 14 residues. V shed 4 bases and J shed 4 bases, with 13 bases lying between them. Looked up from germline, CDR1 is SGHAT and CDR2 is FQNNGV. CDR3 nucleotide sequence: TGTGCCAGCAGCTGGCCGGACAGCTTCTATGGCTACACCTTC. It yields the protein CASSWPDSFYGYTF. The entire variable domain, with the rest obtained from reference TRBV11-2 and TRBJ1-2, is as follows: EAGVAQSPRYKIIEKRQSVAFWCNPISGHATLYWYQQILGQGPKLLIQFQNNGVVDDSQLPKDRFSAERLKGVDSTLKIQPAKLEDSAVYLCASSWPDSFYGYTFGSGTRLTVV.

The chain carries TRBV19 and TRBJ1-6; 7 bases are shared with TRBD1. This CDR3 contains 15 residues. V trimming: 4 bases; J trimming: 7 bases; junction bases outside the gene matches: 7. Germline V CDR1 and CDR2: LNHDA, SQIVND (reference sequence). CDR3 in DNA: TGTGCCAGTAGTAGAGACAGGGTCGGGAATTCACCCCTCCACTTT. Translated: CASSRDRVGNSPLHF.

The V and J genes are TRBV20-1 and TRBJ2-7, with D unclear. Trimming cost V 6 bases and J 6 bases, with 12 bases left between them. Germline CDR1 DFQATT, CDR2 SNEGSKA (reference sequence). This CDR3 has 11 amino acids. The CDR3 region has the DNA TGCAGTGCCTCGACTTCCGTCGAGCAGTACTTC. Its translation: CSASTSVEQYF.

This clone was seen more than once but under ten times. The chain recombines TRBV7-7 with TRBJ2-5, with D maybe TRBD2 (6 bases). V was trimmed by 4 bases and J by 2 bases, leaving 11 bases between them. The CDR3 runs 14 residues. Per the germline V gene, CDR1 is SSHAT and CDR2 is FNYEAQ (reference sequence). The CDR3 bases are TGTGCCAGCAGCTATAACGGGGGACAAGAGACCCAGTACTTC. Translated: CASSYNGGQETQYF.

This clone was found a few times. Its ends do not fully match the called genes, so a read error is possible. The chain carries TRBV18 and TRBJ2-7; D could derive from TRBD1 or TRBD2 (5 bases each). The germline gives CDR1 KGHSH, CDR2 LQKENI. CDR3 length: 16 amino acids. The CDR3 region has the DNA TGTGCCAGCTCATCCCTCCTCGGGACCGAATCCTCCGAGCAGTACTTC. It codes for CASSSLLGTESSEQYF. Full variable domain (missing parts from reference TRBV18 and TRBJ2-7): NAGVMQNPRHLVRRRGQEARLRCSPMKGHSHVYWYRQLPEEGLKFMVYLQKENIIDESGMPKERFSAEFPKEGPSILRIQQVVRGDSAAYFCASSSLLGTESSEQYFGPGTRLTVT.